These T cell receptor beta chains were read from a single sample in a study of breast tumors, draining lymph nodes, adjacent tissues. TCRdb independently ran MiXCR on the multiplex PCR reads; one entry per CDR3 protein. The sample lists approximately 190,000 distinct CDR3 sequences, around 29% occurring once. The sample was axillary lymph node tissue. The receptors derive from a female donor with breast cancer. Some clones in this sample may be carry-over from other donors' samples. Both conserved end residues are part of each CDR3. A D gene is named only where the DNA matches it firmly. Rows may omit the clone size; those that give it use once, few, many or a size class.

clone size,D gene,J gene,V gene,CDR3 DNA,CDR3 protein
many,NA,TRBJ2-7,TRBV7-2,TGTGCCAGCAGCTTATTCGCGGCGGAGCAGTACTTC,CASSLFAAEQYF
NA,TRBD2,TRBJ2-3,TRBV13,TGTGCCAGCAGCCCACCCCCTAGCGCGGGAGGGCCTAGAGATACGCAGTATTTT,CASSPPPSAGGPRDTQYF
NA,TRBD1,TRBJ2-7,TRBV7-2,TGTGCCAGCAGCTATCCGGGACAGGGGCGGGAGCAGTACTTC,CASSYPGQGREQYF
many,NA,TRBJ2-5,TRBV2,TGTGCCAGCAGTGAGATGGCAGAAGAGACCCAGTACTTC,CASSEMAEETQYF
many,TRBD1,TRBJ1-6,TRBV20-1,TGCAGTGCTAGGCCCGGGACAGGGGATAATTCACCCCTCCACTTT,CSARPGTGDNSPLHF
few,TRBD1,TRBJ1-1,TRBV12-3/TRBV12-4,TGTGCCAGCAAAGGGGACAGGGCGAACACTGAAGCTTTCTTT,CASKGDRANTEAFF
NA,TRBD2,TRBJ2-1,TRBV7-2,TGTGCCAGCAGCTTAGCGGGACTAGCGGGGGGGTTGAATGAGCAGTTCTTC,CASSLAGLAGGLNEQFF
NA,TRBD1,TRBJ2-7,TRBV20-1,TGCAGTGCTAGAGTTGACAGGGGGCTCTACGAGCAGTACTTC,CSARVDRGLYEQYF
many,NA,TRBJ2-1,TRBV2,TGTGCCAGCAGCATATACAATGAGCAGTTCTTC,CASSIYNEQFF
NA,TRBD1,TRBJ1-5,TRBV7-8,TGTGCCAGCAGCTTAGCAGGACAGGGGCGAGACGAAGCAACTCAGCCCCAGCATTTT,CASSLAGQGRDEATQPQHF
NA,TRBD1,TRBJ1-2,TRBV6-5,TGTGCCAGCAGTTTCTCACCCGGGACAGATTATGGCTACACCTTC,CASSFSPGTDYGYTF
NA,NA,TRBJ2-1,TRBV5-1,TGCGCCAGCAGCTTGGGACAGGTCCACTCCTACAATGAGCAGTTCTTC,CASSLGQVHSYNEQFF
NA,NA,TRBJ2-1,TRBV6-7,TGTGCCAGCAGCTCAGCGCTCCAGATAGGGGAAGGCTCCTACAATGAGCAGTTCTTC,CASSSALQIGEGSYNEQFF
once,NA,TRBJ2-2,TRBV18,TGTGCCAGCTCACCACTTGGGGCGGGGTCGAACACCGGGGAGCCGTTTTTT,CASSPLGAGSNTGEPFF
many,NA,TRBJ2-1,TRBV10-2,TGCGCCAGCAGTGAGCCGGCCAACCCTAGCGCTTCATACAATGAGCAGTTCTTC,CASSEPANPSASYNEQFF
many,NA,TRBJ1-5,TRBV24-1,TGTGCCACCAGCGACAGGATGAATCAGCCCCAGCATTTT,CATSDRMNQPQHF
NA,NA,TRBJ2-6,TRBV7-9,TGTGCCAGCAGCTTAGATGAGGGGCGGGGGGCCAACGTCCTGACTTTC,CASSLDEGRGANVLTF
many,TRBD2,TRBJ2-2,TRBV4-1,TGCGCCAGCAGCCACCCGGGACTAGTGTCCGGGGAGCTGTTTTTT,CASSHPGLVSGELFF
many,NA,TRBJ2-2,TRBV6-5,TGTGCCAGCAGCCCGAAGACAGGACAACGGGGAGGGCTGTTTTTT,CASSPKTGQRGGLFF
NA,TRBD2,TRBJ2-3,TRBV25-1,TGTGCCAGCAGTGAATCATATGAGACTAGCGGTAGCACAGATACGCAGTATTTT,CASSESYETSGSTDTQYF
many,NA,TRBJ2-3,TRBV7-6,TGTGCCGGCAGCCCGGCCTTGGGTACGCAGTATTTT,CAGSPALGTQYF
few,NA,TRBJ1-3,TRBV30,TGTGCCTGGAACCAGGGACAACCTTCTGGAAACACCATATATTTT,CAWNQGQPSGNTIYF
many,TRBD2,TRBJ2-1,TRBV7-2,TGTGCCAGCAGCTCATTAGCGGGAAATTTTGAGCAGTTCTTC,CASSSLAGNFEQFF
many,NA,TRBJ2-6,TRBV20-1,TGCAGTGTTCTGGAAGCTGGGGCCAACGTCCTGACTTTC,CSVLEAGANVLTF
NA,NA,TRBJ1-6,TRBV5-4,TGTGCCAGCAGCTCCCCCGGGACCGACTTTAATTCACCCCTCCACTTT,CASSSPGTDFNSPLHF
NA,TRBD2,TRBJ2-2,TRBV29-1,TGCAGCGTTGTCCCGGGAGGGGAGACCGGGGAGCTGTTTTTT,CSVVPGGETGELFF
many,TRBD1,TRBJ1-4,TRBV30,TGTGCCTGGTCGACAGGGGGTAATGAAAAACTGTTTTTT,CAWSTGGNEKLFF
many,TRBD2,TRBJ2-3,TRBV20-1,TGCAGTGCTAGAGATTCGGCAGTAGCGGGAGCTGCAGATACGCAGTATTTT,CSARDSAVAGAADTQYF
many,TRBD2,TRBJ2-3,TRBV7-2,TGTGCCAGCAGCCATAGCGGGACTTTCACAGATACGCAGTATTTT,CASSHSGTFTDTQYF
many,TRBD1,TRBJ1-5,TRBV5-5,TGTGCCAGCAGCTTGGAGGACAGGGGGGATCAGCCCCAGCATTTT,CASSLEDRGDQPQHF
many,NA,TRBJ2-1,TRBV30,TGTGCCTGGAGTGAATACAATGAGCAGTTCTTC,CAWSEYNEQFF
NA,TRBD1,TRBJ1-5,TRBV9,TGTGCCAGCAGCGTAGAACGGACAGGGGACGGAAGCAATCAGCCCCAGCATTTT,CASSVERTGDGSNQPQHF
many,NA,TRBJ1-2,TRBV14,TGTGCCAGCAGCCAAGGCCCCGCAATCTTCTACACCTTC,CASSQGPAIFYTF
many,TRBD1,TRBJ2-5,TRBV2,TGTGCCAGCAGCTCCGGGACAGGGGTTGAGACCCAGTACTTC,CASSSGTGVETQYF
many,TRBD2,TRBJ2-3,TRBV2,TGTGCCAGCAGTGAATTACTAGCGGGGGCAGATACGCAGTATTTT,CASSELLAGADTQYF
few,TRBD1,TRBJ1-2,TRBV6-1,TGTGCCAGCAGTGAAATGGCAGGGGGAGTCTATGGCTACACCTTC,CASSEMAGGVYGYTF
many,NA,TRBJ2-3,TRBV12-5,TGTGCTAGTGCCCCGAGCGGGTCTTTCACAGATACGCAGTATTTT,CASAPSGSFTDTQYF
few,TRBD1,TRBJ1-1,TRBV13,TGTGCCAGCAAGGTTCGACAGGGGCGGGAAGCTTTCTTT,CASKVRQGREAFF
many,NA,TRBJ2-7,TRBV18,TGTGCCAGCTCACCAAGGACGGGCTGGGTTTACGAGCAGTACTTC,CASSPRTGWVYEQYF
many,NA,TRBJ1-4,TRBV19,TGTGCCAGTAGAAGCCTCAGCAGGACAGCAGCTAATGAAAAACTGTTTTTT,CASRSLSRTAANEKLFF
NA,NA,TRBJ1-3,TRBV13,NA,CASSLHLGRVTYEQYFGPGTIYF
NA,NA,TRBJ1-4,TRBV9,TGTGCCAGCAGCCCTCAACGAGGGACGGCGAACAATGAAAAACTGTTTTTT,CASSPQRGTANNEKLFF
few,NA,TRBJ2-1,TRBV12-3/TRBV12-4,TGTGCCAGTCAGAACCGGGACCAGCACAATGAGCAGTTCTTC,CASQNRDQHNEQFF
NA,NA,TRBJ1-1,TRBV15,TGTGCCACCAGCAGAGAGCGGGGGGCTGGGGCTTTCTTT,CATSRERGAGAFF
many,TRBD1,TRBJ2-7,TRBV20-1,TGCAGTGCTAGGGGGCAGGGGGCAAACGAGCAGTACTTC,CSARGQGANEQYF
few,TRBD1,TRBJ1-5,TRBV12-3/TRBV12-4,TGTGCCAGCAGTTCAACAGGGGGCGGGCAGCCCCGGCATTTT,CASSSTGGGQPRHF
NA,TRBD1,TRBJ1-1,TRBV5-1,TGCGCCAGCAGCGGAAGGACAGGGGGGGACACTGAAGCTTTCTTT,CASSGRTGGDTEAFF
few,TRBD2,TRBJ2-2,TRBV6-4,TGTGCCAGCAGTCAAGCCGCTAGCGGGACAGACACCGGGGAGCTGTTTTTT,CASSQAASGTDTGELFF
once,NA,TRBJ2-6,TRBV29-1,TGCAGCGTCCTGCGGGACAACGTCCTGACTTTC,CSVLRDNVLTF
NA,NA,TRBJ1-2,TRBV6-5,TGTGCCACCAGGAGAGAGTCTACCTATGGCTACACCTTT,CATRRESTYGYTF
many,TRBD1,TRBJ2-1,TRBV7-9,TGTGCCAGCAGTCCGTGGACAGGGAGCTCCTACAATGAGCAGTTCTTC,CASSPWTGSSYNEQFF
many,NA,TRBJ2-3,TRBV20-1,TGCAGTGCTAGTCCGCAGGCTAGCGACTTCACAGATACGCAGTATTTT,CSASPQASDFTDTQYF